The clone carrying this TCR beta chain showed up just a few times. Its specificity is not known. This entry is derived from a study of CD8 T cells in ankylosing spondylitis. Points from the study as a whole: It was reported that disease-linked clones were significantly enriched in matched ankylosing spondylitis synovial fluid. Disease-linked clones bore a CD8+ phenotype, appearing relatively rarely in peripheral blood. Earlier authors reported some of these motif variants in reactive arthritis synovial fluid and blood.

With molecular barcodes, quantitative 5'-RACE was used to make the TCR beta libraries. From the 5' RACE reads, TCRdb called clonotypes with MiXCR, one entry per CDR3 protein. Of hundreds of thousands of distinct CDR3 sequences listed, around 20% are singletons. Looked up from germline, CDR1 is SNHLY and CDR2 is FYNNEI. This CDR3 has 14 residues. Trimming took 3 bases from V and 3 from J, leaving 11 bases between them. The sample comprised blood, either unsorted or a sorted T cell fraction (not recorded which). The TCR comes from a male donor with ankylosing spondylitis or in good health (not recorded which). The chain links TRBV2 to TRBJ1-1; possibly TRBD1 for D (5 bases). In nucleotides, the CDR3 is TGTGCCAGCAGTGATGGGGGGTCGGACACTGAAGCTTTCTTT. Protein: CASSDGGSDTEAFF.